This T cell receptor (beta chain) originates from a study of T cell responses to AZD1222 COVID-19 vaccine. In germline, CDR1 is SGDLS, CDR2 YYNGEE. V lost 3 bases, J lost 8 bases, and 10 bases stayed unmatched. CDR3 length equals 14 residues. Some clones are missing from TCRdb's copy, which holds only in-frame ones; the method was immunoSEQ multiplex PCR. The table has over 85,000 clones, about 95% seen once. Sequencing was performed on peripheral blood, taken 28 days after the second AZD1222 dose. The chain recombines TRBV9 with TRBJ1-2; 7 bases map to TRBD1. The source of this sequence is an adult who received the AZD1222 COVID-19 vaccine. The CDR3 protein is CASSGTTGQRGYTF. The CDR3 nucleotides read TGTGCCAGCAGCGGGACGACAGGGCAGCGAGGCTACACCTTC. Combining the CDR3 with reference TRBV9 and TRBJ1-2 gives the whole variable domain DSGVTQTPKHLITATGQRVTLRCSPRSGDLSVYWYQQSLDQGLQFLIQYYNGEERAKGNILERFSAQQFPDLHSELNLSSLELGDSALYFCASSGTTGQRGYTFGSGTRLTVV.